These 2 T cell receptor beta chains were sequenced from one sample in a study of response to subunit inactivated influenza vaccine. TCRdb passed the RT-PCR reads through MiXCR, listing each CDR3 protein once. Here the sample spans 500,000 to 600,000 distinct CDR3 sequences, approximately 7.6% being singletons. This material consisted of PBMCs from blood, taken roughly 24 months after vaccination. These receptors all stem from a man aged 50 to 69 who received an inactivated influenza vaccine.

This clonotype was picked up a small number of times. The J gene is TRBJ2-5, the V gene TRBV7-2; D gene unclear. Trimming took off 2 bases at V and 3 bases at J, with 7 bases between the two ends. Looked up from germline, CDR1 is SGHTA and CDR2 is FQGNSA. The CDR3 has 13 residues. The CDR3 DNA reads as TGTGCCAGCAGCTTATGGGAAAAAGAGACCCAGTACTTC. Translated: CASSLWEKETQYF.

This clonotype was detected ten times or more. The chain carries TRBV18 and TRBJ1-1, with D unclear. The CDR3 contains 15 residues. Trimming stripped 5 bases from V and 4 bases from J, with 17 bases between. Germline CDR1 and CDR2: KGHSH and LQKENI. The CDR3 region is CASSSPGPRVTEAFF. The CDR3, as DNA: TGTGCCAGCTCATCTCCGGGTCCTAGGGTCACTGAAGCTTTCTTT.